A selection of T cell receptor beta chains follows, all from one sample in a study of cytomegalovirus exposure and HLA in healthy donors. Sequencing used immunoSEQ multiplex PCR; TCRdb keeps in-frame clones, though not all of them. Here the sample spans more than 95,000 clones, around 74% being singletons. Sequenced input: PBMCs. The receptors shown here come from a female donor in good health and CMV-seropositive. The CDR3 runs from the conserved cysteine through the conserved F or W. D genes are given only for firm matches. Some rows mark clone size as missing; the rest say once, few, many or name a class of expanded clone.

v_gene: TRBV27; j_gene: TRBJ1-1; abundance: .; d_gene: TRBD1; CDR3nt: TGTGCCAGCAGTTTAGGGGACAGCAACACTGAAGCTTTCTTT; CDR3aa: CASSLGDSNTEAFF
v_gene: TRBV28; j_gene: TRBJ2-1; abundance: few; d_gene: .; CDR3nt: TGTGCCAGCAGCCCCGTCCGTCAGCAGTTCTTC; CDR3aa: CASSPVRQQFF
v_gene: TRBV7-8; j_gene: TRBJ1-5; abundance: .; d_gene: TRBD1; CDR3nt: TGTGCCAGCTCTGGGACAGGGGGCAATCAGCCCCAGCATTTT; CDR3aa: CASSGTGGNQPQHF
v_gene: TRBV6-6; j_gene: TRBJ2-7; abundance: .; d_gene: .; CDR3nt: TGTGCCAGCAATAAGCCCTCTGAGGGTTACTACTACGAGCAGTACTTC; CDR3aa: CASNKPSEGYYYEQYF
v_gene: TRBV10-3; j_gene: TRBJ1-2; abundance: few; d_gene: .; CDR3nt: TGTGCCATCAGTGAGTCGCCCATCAGGGGTGGTCGTGGCGGCTACACCTTC; CDR3aa: CAISESPIRGGRGGYTF
v_gene: TRBV6-5; j_gene: TRBJ2-1; abundance: .; d_gene: TRBD2; CDR3nt: TGTGCCAGCAGCTCTCCTAGCGGGAGTACGCATGAGCAGTTCTTC; CDR3aa: CASSSPSGSTHEQFF
v_gene: TRBV18; j_gene: TRBJ2-2; abundance: few; d_gene: TRBD2; CDR3nt: TGTGCCAGCTCACCGCAACCTAGCGGGACGATCGGGGAGCTGTTTTTT; CDR3aa: CASSPQPSGTIGELFF
v_gene: TRBV5-6; j_gene: TRBJ2-1; abundance: .; d_gene: TRBD2; CDR3nt: TGTGCCAGCAGCTTAAGCGGGATCAATGAGCAGTTCTTC; CDR3aa: CASSLSGINEQFF
v_gene: TRBV7-8; j_gene: TRBJ2-1; abundance: .; d_gene: .; CDR3nt: TGTGCCAGCAGCTTAAAACGGGGGAGGTCCTACAATGAGCAGTTCTTC; CDR3aa: CASSLKRGRSYNEQFF
v_gene: TRBV7-8; j_gene: TRBJ1-1; abundance: .; d_gene: .; CDR3nt: TGTGCCAGCAGCTTAAGGGGACACCTGAACACTGAAGCTTTCTTT; CDR3aa: CASSLRGHLNTEAFF
v_gene: TRBV25-1; j_gene: TRBJ2-7; abundance: .; d_gene: .; CDR3nt: TGTGCCAGCAGCCCTAGGGACACTACCTACGAGCAGTACTTC; CDR3aa: CASSPRDTTYEQYF
v_gene: TRBV11-2; j_gene: TRBJ1-2; abundance: .; d_gene: .; CDR3nt: TGTGCCAGCAGCTCCCCCCGGGTAGCTAACTATGGCTACACCTTC; CDR3aa: CASSSPRVANYGYTF
v_gene: TRBV6-5; j_gene: TRBJ2-3; abundance: .; d_gene: TRBD2; CDR3nt: TGTGCCAGCAGTCCGTTAGCGGGAGGGATAGATACGCAGTATTTT; CDR3aa: CASSPLAGGIDTQYF
v_gene: TRBV4-3; j_gene: TRBJ1-1; abundance: few; d_gene: TRBD1; CDR3nt: TGCGCCAGCAGCCAATCCGTTTCGACAGGGCACACTGAAGCTTTCTTT; CDR3aa: CASSQSVSTGHTEAFF
v_gene: TRBV19; j_gene: TRBJ2-1; abundance: .; d_gene: TRBD2; CDR3nt: TGTGCCAGTAGCCCCCCGGGGGGGGTAGTAAATGAGCAGTTCTTC; CDR3aa: CASSPPGGVVNEQFF
v_gene: TRBV4-2; j_gene: TRBJ2-7; abundance: .; d_gene: TRBD2; CDR3nt: TGTGCCAGCAGCCAAGAGGGCCTAGCGGGAGAGATCCACGAGCAGTACTTC; CDR3aa: CASSQEGLAGEIHEQYF
v_gene: TRBV9; j_gene: TRBJ2-5; abundance: .; d_gene: .; CDR3nt: TGTGCCAGCAGCCCCGAGGGCCCTCAAGGGACCCAGTACTTC; CDR3aa: CASSPEGPQGTQYF
v_gene: TRBV4-2; j_gene: TRBJ1-1; abundance: .; d_gene: TRBD1; CDR3nt: TGTGCCAGCAGCCAAGCGACAGGGCGGTGGGACACTGAAGCTTTCTTT; CDR3aa: CASSQATGRWDTEAFF
v_gene: TRBV7-9; j_gene: TRBJ1-1; abundance: .; d_gene: TRBD1; CDR3nt: TGTGCCAGCAGCTGGGGACAGGGTGCGAACACTGAAGCTTTCTTT; CDR3aa: CASSWGQGANTEAFF
v_gene: TRBV11-3; j_gene: TRBJ2-3; abundance: .; d_gene: TRBD1; CDR3nt: TGTGCCAGCAGCTTAGTGGGGGCAGGGGGAGATACGCAGTATTTT; CDR3aa: CASSLVGAGGDTQYF
v_gene: TRBV25-1; j_gene: TRBJ2-5; abundance: .; d_gene: .; CDR3nt: TGTGCCAGCAGTGAATACATCGGCAGGGAAGAGACCCAGTACTTC; CDR3aa: CASSEYIGREETQYF
v_gene: TRBV9; j_gene: TRBJ2-1; abundance: .; d_gene: TRBD2; CDR3nt: TGTGCCAGCAGCAACCTGACTAGCGGGAGCGCTTTGGGGCAGTTCTTC; CDR3aa: CASSNLTSGSALGQFF
v_gene: TRBV7-2; j_gene: TRBJ1-2; abundance: .; d_gene: TRBD1; CDR3nt: TGTGCCAGCAGCCTCCTGAGGACAGGGGGTGGCTACACCTTC; CDR3aa: CASSLLRTGGGYTF
v_gene: TRBV10-1; j_gene: TRBJ1-1; abundance: .; d_gene: TRBD1; CDR3nt: TGCGCCAGCAGTGAGTCAAATTCAGGGGGCGCTTTCTTT; CDR3aa: CASSESNSGGAFF
v_gene: TRBV27; j_gene: TRBJ1-1; abundance: few; d_gene: .; CDR3nt: TGTGCCAGCAGTTTCGACAGTTCTCTGACTGAAGCTTTCTTT; CDR3aa: CASSFDSSLTEAFF
v_gene: TRBV6-5; j_gene: TRBJ2-1; abundance: .; d_gene: .; CDR3nt: TGTGCCAGCAGCCGTAGCGCGAATGAGCAGTTCTTC; CDR3aa: CASSRSANEQFF
v_gene: TRBV6-5; j_gene: TRBJ1-2; abundance: .; d_gene: .; CDR3nt: TGTGCCAGCAGTCACCAGGTGGAGGGTCGAAGCTACACCTTC; CDR3aa: CASSHQVEGRSYTF
v_gene: TRBV6-5; j_gene: TRBJ1-5; abundance: .; d_gene: .; CDR3nt: TGTGCCAGCAGTACTACATATAGCAATCAGCCCCAGCATTTT; CDR3aa: CASSTTYSNQPQHF
v_gene: TRBV30; j_gene: TRBJ1-3; abundance: once; d_gene: .; CDR3nt: TGTGCCTGGAGTGTTAGCCCCAGCTCTGGAAACACCATATATTTT; CDR3aa: CAWSVSPSSGNTIYF
v_gene: TRBV4-2; j_gene: TRBJ2-7; abundance: few; d_gene: .; CDR3nt: TGTGCCAGCAGCCAGACAGACGACCCCTCGGAGCAGTACTTC; CDR3aa: CASSQTDDPSEQYF
v_gene: TRBV5-5; j_gene: TRBJ2-2; abundance: .; d_gene: TRBD1; CDR3nt: TGTGCCAGCAGCTTGAGATCTCAGGGGGATACCGGGGAGCTGTTTTTT; CDR3aa: CASSLRSQGDTGELFF
v_gene: TRBV7-7; j_gene: TRBJ2-3; abundance: few; d_gene: TRBD2; CDR3nt: TGTGCTAGCAGCGAGGGACTAGCGGATACGCAGTATTTT; CDR3aa: CASSEGLADTQYF
v_gene: TRBV7-6; j_gene: TRBJ2-2; abundance: .; d_gene: .; CDR3nt: TGTGCCAGCAGCCCCTTGGCAGAAAACACCGGGGAGCTGTTTTTT; CDR3aa: CASSPLAENTGELFF
v_gene: TRBV9; j_gene: TRBJ1-4; abundance: .; d_gene: TRBD1; CDR3nt: TGTGCCAGCAGCGGCGGACAGGGGGGTGAAAAACTGTTTTTT; CDR3aa: CASSGGQGGEKLFF
v_gene: TRBV9; j_gene: TRBJ2-1; abundance: .; d_gene: TRBD2; CDR3nt: TGTGCCAGCAGCGTATCCCGGTGGAGCGGGGACAATGAGCAGTTCTTC; CDR3aa: CASSVSRWSGDNEQFF
v_gene: TRBV6-4; j_gene: TRBJ2-1; abundance: .; d_gene: .; CDR3nt: TGTGCCAGCAGTGCGAGCTCCTACAATGAGCAGTTCTTC; CDR3aa: CASSASSYNEQFF
v_gene: TRBV4-3; j_gene: TRBJ2-7; abundance: .; d_gene: .; CDR3nt: TGCGCCAGCAGCCCCAGACTTGGACAGGGAGGGTACGAGCAGTACTTC; CDR3aa: CASSPRLGQGGYEQYF
v_gene: TRBV30; j_gene: TRBJ2-2; abundance: .; d_gene: .; CDR3nt: TGTGCCTGGAGTCAGGGTCAGAGTGGGGAGCTGTTTTTT; CDR3aa: CAWSQGQSGELFF
v_gene: TRBV4-3; j_gene: TRBJ2-7; abundance: .; d_gene: .; CDR3nt: TGCGCCAGCAGCCAAGCCCTGGGGGGAGGGGGGGAGCAGTACTTC; CDR3aa: CASSQALGGGGEQYF
v_gene: TRBV10-3; j_gene: TRBJ1-3; abundance: .; d_gene: .; CDR3nt: TGTGCCATCAGTGAGTCTCACAGGTCAGCTGGAAACACCATATATTTT; CDR3aa: CAISESHRSAGNTIYF
v_gene: TRBV5-1; j_gene: TRBJ2-7; abundance: .; d_gene: TRBD2; CDR3nt: TGCGCCAGCAGCTTACTAGCGGAGACCTACGAGCAGTACTTC; CDR3aa: CASSLLAETYEQYF
v_gene: TRBV6-5; j_gene: TRBJ1-1; abundance: .; d_gene: .; CDR3nt: TGTGCCAGCAGCCAGGGCACTGAAGCTTTCTTT; CDR3aa: CASSQGTEAFF